Below are 4 T cell receptor beta chains sequenced from a single sample in a study of vaccination and CD4 T cells after COVID-19. These receptors' targets are unknown. Treatment of the sample: approximately nine-day PBMC culture with coronavirus spike peptide pools or control peptides (ViraFEST assay). Sequencing of the DNA from cultured CD4+ T cells was carried out with the Oncomine TCR Beta short-read assay. TCRdb independently ran MiXCR on the PCR reads; one entry per CDR3 protein. This table has some 10,000 distinct CDR3 sequences, around 43% appearing once. The sequenced sample consisted of CD4+ T cells from blood, cultured in vitro. Source of these receptors: a human donor who had recovered from COVID-19.

V usage is TRBV3-1 and J usage is TRBJ2-7; D call uncertain. The CDR3 is made up of 13 amino acids. Germline V gene sequence: CDR1 LGHDT, CDR2 YNNKEL (reference sequence). V was pared by 2 bases and J by 3 bases, with 8 bases between. The CDR3 spells CASSQRIFYEQYF. The CDR3 coding sequence is TGTGCCAGCAGCCAAAGGATCTTCTACGAGCAGTACTTC.

V gene TRBV6-1 combines with J gene TRBJ2-1; maybe TRBD2 (5 bases). Trimming shortened V by 7 bases and J by 4 bases, and 8 bases separated the two germline ends. In germline, CDR1 is MNHNS, CDR2 SASEGT. The CDR3 consists of 12 residues. CDR3: CASTAVYNEQFF. The CDR3 DNA reads TGTGCCAGCACAGCGGTGTACAATGAGCAGTTCTTC.

The chain recombines TRBV10-1 with TRBJ2-2; unclear D gene. Germline CDR1 is WNHNN and CDR2 is SYGVQD (reference sequence). With 0 bases removed from V and 7 bases from J, the gap between germline ends came to 3 bases. The CDR3 totals 12 residues. For the CDR3, the DNA is TGCGCCAGCAGTGAGTCGAGCGGGGAGCTGTTTTTT. Its protein is CASSESSGELFF.

The CDR3 DNA sequence: TGCAGTGCTAGAGGCAGGGGCTATGGCTACACCTTC. Its protein is CSARGRGYGYTF. This chain connects TRBV20-1 to TRBJ1-2; a possible D gene is TRBD1 (6 bases). Per the germline V gene, CDR1 is DFQATT and CDR2 is SNEGSKA (reference sequence). The CDR3 contains 12 residues. V lost 1 base to trimming and J lost 4 bases, with 7 bases between them.